This TCR beta chain originates from a study of shared clonotypes between healthy human individuals. None of the donors, who were healthy HIV-negative adults, had recently had acute infections or vaccinations. A 200 ng quantity of DNA, around 30,000 T cell genomes, went into the sorted-subset replicate PCRs. In the source study's methods: ImmunoSEQ output lacked quality scores and full-length reads, limiting matched filtering. Assay: immunoSEQ multiplex PCR; the TCRdb copy retains only in-frame clones and omits some. V and J calls and clone size come straight from that table; D and trimming were deduced from the DNA. The profile covers approximately 350,000 clones, with around 96% appearing a single time and about 0.32% taken by the ten largest. Germline CDR1 and CDR2: SGHRS and YFSETQ. The ends were cut back, 2 bases at V and 3 bases at J, with 17 bases in the middle. The CDR3 consists of 16 residues.

Of note for this clone: The antigen is not known.

Study results and caveats: Lower generation probabilities were found for non-shared clonotypes than for those shared by all four donors.

The rearrangement links TRBV5-1 to TRBJ1-1; D is possibly TRBD1 (5 bases). The sample was memory CD8+ T cells sorted from blood. The subset here: CD45RO+ cells pooled with CCR7-negative TemRA cells. The TCR originated in a man aged 30 to 39 in good health. The CDR3 sequence is CASSFSPGQGHTEAFF. CDR3 bases: TGCGCCAGCAGCTTTTCTCCCGGGCAGGGACACACTGAAGCTTTCTTT.